This T cell receptor (beta chain) was documented in a study of cytomegalovirus exposure and HLA in healthy donors. Study at large: It was reported in a later analysis that the same platform had been used for the 120 validation repertoires as for the approximately 670 first-cohort repertoires.

It was the approximately 130-subject validation cohort, separate from the roughly 700-subject first cohort, to which the donors belonged. The table came from immunoSEQ multiplex PCR; TCRdb's copy has only in-frame clones and leaves some out. The sample yields hundreds of thousands of clones, 86% seen once. The sequence was collected from a woman between 18 and 30 years old in good health and CMV-seronegative. Material for sequencing was PBMCs.

CDR3 residues: CASSPRWAGSTGELFF. The CDR3 nucleotides read TGTGCCAGCAGCCCGAGGTGGGCGGGGAGCACCGGGGAGCTGTTTTTT. This chain uses TRBV27 with TRBJ2-2, with a weak D call TRBD2 (6 bases). Trimming left V 6 bases short and J 4 bases short, with 18 bases between. Per the germline V gene, CDR1 is MNHEY and CDR2 is SMNVEV (reference sequence). The CDR3 is 16 amino acids.